This is a list of T cell receptor beta chains from one sample in a study of T cells in localized non-small cell lung cancer. Method: immunoSEQ multiplex PCR; TCRdb's copy keeps in-frame clones and lacks some. The repertoire consists of 100,000 to 150,000 clones, with around 90% occurring once and the leading ten covering 1.7%. Sample: peripheral blood, taken before any cancer treatment. Receptor source: a female donor aged 60 or older with stage I lung adenocarcinoma. Each CDR3 is given with its conserved first and last residue. D genes are given only for firm matches. Rows may omit the clone size; those that give it use once, few, many or a size class.

D	V	size	J	CDR3	DNA
-	TRBV6-6	few	TRBJ2-7	CASAENRQGGPEQYF	TGTGCCAGCGCCGAAAATCGGCAGGGCGGTCCCGAGCAGTACTTC
-	TRBV7-3	-	TRBJ1-2	CASSLEPGHRESNYGYTF	TGTGCCAGCAGCTTAGAGCCGGGACACCGTGAGAGTAACTATGGCTACACCTTC
-	TRBV9	-	TRBJ2-1	CASSFTDTITEQFF	TGTGCCAGCAGCTTTACGGACACCATTACTGAGCAGTTCTTC
-	TRBV2	-	TRBJ1-5	CASREESLSNQPQHF	TGTGCCAGCAGAGAAGAAAGTCTTAGCAATCAGCCCCAGCATTTT
TRBD2	TRBV28	-	TRBJ2-5	CASSSLAGGVETQYF	TGTGCCAGCAGTTCGCTCGCGGGAGGGGTAGAGACCCAGTACTTC
TRBD1	TRBV7-9	-	TRBJ2-5	CASSPDRGRFQETQYF	TGTGCCAGCAGCCCCGACAGGGGAAGGTTCCAAGAGACCCAGTACTTC
-	TRBV10-1	-	TRBJ2-7	CASGTFSYEQYF	TGCGCCAGCGGAACCTTTTCCTACGAGCAGTACTTC
-	TRBV4-2	few	TRBJ1-5	CASSQGDNSNQPQHF	TGTGCCAGCAGCCAAGGAGATAATAGCAATCAGCCCCAGCATTTT
-	TRBV25-1	-	TRBJ2-1	CASSEPGYNEQFF	TGTGCCAGCAGTGAACCTGGTTACAATGAGCAGTTCTTC
-	TRBV10-3	few	TRBJ1-1	CAIGQGNTEAFF	TGTGCCATCGGGCAGGGAAACACTGAAGCTTTCTTT
-	TRBV7-2	-	TRBJ2-7	CASSPKYEQYF	TGTGCCAGCAGCCCCAAGTACGAGCAGTACTTC
TRBD2	TRBV27	once	TRBJ2-7	CASSVAGGPWEQYF	TGTGCCAGCAGTGTAGCGGGAGGGCCGTGGGAGCAGTACTTC
-	TRBV5-4	-	TRBJ2-7	CASSLLGVVYEQYF	TGTGCCAGCAGCTTGTTGGGAGTGGTCTACGAGCAGTACTTC
-	TRBV5-1	-	TRBJ2-7	CASSLLSGISYEQYF	TGCGCCAGCAGCTTATTATCCGGGATCTCCTACGAGCAGTACTTC
TRBD2	TRBV28	-	TRBJ2-1	CASRKSGRRGEQFF	TGTGCCAGCAGGAAGAGCGGGAGACGTGGTGAGCAGTTCTTC
-	TRBV5-1	-	TRBJ2-7	CASSLSRAHEQYF	TGCGCCAGCAGCTTGTCCCGGGCCCACGAGCAGTACTTC
TRBD2	TRBV5-1	-	TRBJ2-3	CASSLGRADTQYF	TGCGCCAGCAGCTTAGGGAGGGCAGATACGCAGTATTTT
-	TRBV11-1	-	TRBJ2-3	CASSPTAVGADTQYF	TGTGCCAGCAGCCCGACGGCGGTCGGGGCAGATACGCAGTATTTT
TRBD1	TRBV7-3	-	TRBJ2-1	CASSPTGPDRYNEQFF	TGTGCCAGCAGCCCCACCGGGCCGGACAGGTACAATGAGCAGTTCTTC
-	TRBV20-1	-	TRBJ2-7	CSAPKLVEQYF	TGCAGTGCACCCAAGTTGGTCGAGCAGTACTTC
-	TRBV28	-	TRBJ2-7	CASSPYYEQYF	TGTGCCAGCAGTCCCTACTACGAGCAGTACTTC
-	TRBV28	-	TRBJ1-4	CASSLDEKLFF	TGTGCCAGCAGTTTGGATGAAAAACTGTTTTTT
-	TRBV5-4	-	TRBJ1-5	CASSRGSDQPQHF	TGTGCCAGCAGCAGGGGTAGCGATCAGCCCCAGCATTTT
TRBD1	TRBV2	-	TRBJ1-5	CASSGGRGNQPQHF	TGTGCCAGCAGTGGGGGCAGGGGGAATCAGCCCCAGCATTTT
-	TRBV7-2	few	TRBJ2-1	CASSNTGTSYNEQFF	TGTGCCAGCAGCAATACAGGAACCTCCTACAATGAGCAGTTCTTC
-	TRBV10-3	-	TRBJ1-1	CAISDGQEAFF	TGTGCCATCAGTGACGGCCAGGAGGCTTTCTTT
-	TRBV18	-	TRBJ2-2	CASSPLYQAETTGELFF	TGTGCCAGCTCACCACTTTATCAAGCGGAGACCACCGGGGAGCTGTTTTTT
TRBD2	TRBV5-6	-	TRBJ2-7	CASSPRRTSGSYLGYEQYF	TGTGCCAGCAGCCCACGACGGACTAGCGGGAGTTACCTCGGCTACGAGCAGTACTTC
-	TRBV5-4	-	TRBJ1-2	CASSLEPASDGYTF	TGTGCCAGCAGCTTGGAACCGGCCTCGGATGGCTACACCTTC
-	TRBV5-4	-	TRBJ2-7	CASSSVTSRSYEQYF	TGTGCCAGCAGCTCGGTAACTAGTAGGTCCTACGAGCAGTACTTC
TRBD2	TRBV5-1	once	TRBJ2-7	CASSIGLAGAGEQYF	TGCGCCAGCAGCATCGGACTAGCGGGAGCCGGCGAGCAGTACTTC
-	TRBV6-1	-	TRBJ2-7	CASSDVAIQQYF	TGTGCCAGCAGTGATGTCGCGATCCAGCAGTACTTC
TRBD1	TRBV5-1	once	TRBJ2-5	CASSLYRGQEETQYF	TGCGCCAGCAGCTTGTACAGGGGGCAGGAAGAGACCCAGTACTTC
-	TRBV18	-	TRBJ2-5	CASSPTGQETQYF	TGTGCCAGCTCACCAACCGGACAAGAGACCCAGTACTTC
TRBD2	TRBV7-3	-	TRBJ2-3	CASSFTSGTDTQYF	TGTGCCAGCAGCTTCACTAGCGGGACGGATACGCAGTATTTT
-	TRBV5-1	-	TRBJ1-3	CASSLTGLGGNTIYF	TGCGCCAGCAGCTTGACTGGGCTGGGTGGAAACACCATATATTTT
-	TRBV4-1	-	TRBJ1-1	CASSLLPDSTEAFF	TGCGCCAGCAGCCTACTCCCCGACAGCACTGAAGCTTTCTTT
-	TRBV27	once	TRBJ1-1	CASRGTVNTEAFF	TGTGCCAGCAGAGGGACCGTGAACACTGAAGCTTTCTTT
TRBD2	TRBV28	-	TRBJ2-7	CASSLWGLAGGPGEQYF	TGTGCCAGCAGTTTATGGGGACTAGCGGGAGGGCCGGGCGAGCAGTACTTC
TRBD1	TRBV19	-	TRBJ1-5	CASNTGGHSNQPQHF	TGTGCCAGTAATACAGGGGGCCATAGCAATCAGCCCCAGCATTTT
-	TRBV6-4	-	TRBJ1-5	CASSAGPEGPQHF	TGTGCCAGCAGTGCAGGGCCTGAGGGGCCCCAGCATTTT
-	TRBV5-8	-	TRBJ2-4	CASSHGTDLNIQYF	TGTGCCAGCAGCCACGGGACTGACCTAAACATTCAGTACTTC